These 17 T cell receptor beta chains were sequenced from one sample in a study of cytomegalovirus exposure and HLA in healthy donors. The PCR had 60 Vbeta and 13 Jbeta primers. TCRdb's table, derived via immunoSEQ multiplex PCR, lists solely in-frame clones and lacks some. The repertoire holds fewer than 130,000 clones, with 76% as singletons. Sequenced input: PBMCs. Receptors originate from a man aged 25-45 years in good health and CMV-seropositive.

This clone showed up just once. The V and J genes are TRBV5-4 and TRBJ2-3; a weak D match, TRBD2 (7 bases). This CDR3 spans 17 amino acids. Germline assignment: CDR1 SGHNT and CDR2 YYREEE (reference sequence). Trimming stripped 4 bases from V and 3 bases from J, with 21 bases between. The CDR3 loop is CASSRTGWGGPTDTQYF. CDR3 coding DNA: TGTGCCAGCAGCCGCACCGGGTGGGGGGGCCCGACAGATACGCAGTATTTT.

This clone is a singleton in its sample. V and J are TRBV7-2 and TRBJ2-3; 9 bases align to TRBD2. CDR3 size: 15 residues. The V and J ends lost 6 bases and 3 bases, in that order; junction bases with no gene match: 7. The germline V gene encodes CDR1 SGHTA and CDR2 FQGNSA. The CDR3 loop reads CASRYPGLATDTQYF. CDR3 nucleotides: TGTGCCAGCAGATACCCGGGACTAGCAACAGATACGCAGTATTTT.

The chain uses TRBV7-9 and TRBJ1-1; a possible D gene is TRBD1 (6 bases). CDR3 length equals 17 residues. Germline V CDR1 and CDR2: SEHNR, FQNEAQ (reference sequence). V lost 0 bases to trimming and J lost 1 base, with 15 bases between them. The CDR3 here is CASSLAGPGVANTEAFF. For the CDR3, the DNA is TGTGCCAGCAGCTTAGCCGGGCCAGGGGTGGCGAACACTGAAGCTTTCTTT.

This chain connects TRBV7-9 to TRBJ2-5; perhaps TRBD1 as D (6 bases). Germline assignment: CDR1 SEHNR and CDR2 FQNEAQ (reference sequence). The CDR3 loop spans 14 amino acids. V was cut by 5 bases and J by 5 bases, with 15 bases left in between. The CDR3 region is CASSQDSPRETQYF. CDR3 nucleotide sequence: TGTGCCAGCAGCCAGGACAGCCCCAGGGAGACCCAGTACTTC.

V usage is TRBV6-6 and J usage is TRBJ1-2; TRBD1 is a possible D gene (6 bases). This CDR3 is built from 13 residues. Trimming pared 6 bases from V and 5 bases from J, leaving 13 bases between. The V gene's germline CDR1 is MNHNY and CDR2 SVGAGI (reference sequence). The CDR3 is CASSLGGGYGYTF. The CDR3 coding sequence is TGTGCCAGCAGCCTAGGGGGAGGGTATGGCTACACCTTC.

The gene calls are TRBV11-2 and TRBJ1-1; 7 bases are a match to TRBD1. Germline CDR1 is SGHAT and CDR2 is FQNNGV. The junction had 4 bases not matched to a gene; V was cut back by 5 bases and J by 7 bases. The CDR3 consists of 12 residues. The CDR3 here is CASSRTGDEAFF. CDR3 nucleotides: TGTGCCAGCAGCCGTACAGGGGATGAAGCTTTCTTT.

The chain employs TRBV28 and TRBJ2-7, with a weak D call TRBD1 (5 bases). CDR3 length: 13 amino acids. Germline V CDR1 and CDR2: MDHEN, SYDVKM. Between the trimmed V and J ends, which lost 4 bases and 1 base, there was a span of 8 bases. The CDR3 DNA reads TGTGCCAGCAGTTCACAGGATTCCTACGAGCAGTACTTC. This encodes CASSSQDSYEQYF. The whole variable domain, remainder taken from reference TRBV28 and TRBJ2-7, is DVKVTQSSRYLVKRTGEKVFLECVQDMDHENMFWYRQDPGLGLRLIYFSYDVKMKEKGDIPEGYSVSREKKERFSLILESASTNQTSMYLCASSSQDSYEQYFGPGTRLTVT.

In this sample, this clone turned up once. The chain recombines TRBV5-4 with TRBJ2-3; 8 nucleotides line up with TRBD2. The CDR3 spans 16 residues. Germline V CDR1 and CDR2: SGHNT, YYREEE (reference sequence). Losses at the gene ends were 0 bases for V and 0 bases for J; bases not matched to a gene: 3. The CDR3 spells CASSLGLASSTDTQYF. The CDR3 bases are TGTGCCAGCAGCTTGGGACTAGCGTCAAGCACAGATACGCAGTATTTT.

J is TRBJ1-5 and V is TRBV28, with D unclear. CDR3 size: 14 residues. Germline V gene lookup returns CDR1 MDHEN and CDR2 SYDVKM. Trimming removed 6 bases at V and 0 bases at J, with 9 bases between. This chain's CDR3 is CASSQFSSNQPQHF. CDR3 in DNA: TGTGCCAGCAGCCAGTTCTCTAGCAATCAGCCCCAGCATTTT.

The rearrangement links TRBV4-2 to TRBJ2-2; 8 nucleotides match TRBD2. Unmatched junction bases numbered 2, after V lost 1 base and J lost 1 base. Germline values: CDR1 LGHNA, CDR2 YNFKEQ. The CDR3 is 16 residues long. The CDR3 here is CASSQVAGLNTGELFF. The DNA for the CDR3 is TGTGCCAGCAGCCAAGTAGCGGGACTGAACACCGGGGAGCTGTTTTTT.

CDR3 nucleotide sequence: TGTGCCAGTAGTACCGCCGGGGCGGGAGTTACCTACGAGCAGTACTTC. Residues: CASSTAGAGVTYEQYF. V usage is TRBV19 and J usage is TRBJ2-5, with 7 bases aligning to TRBD2. The J call may be incorrect, as the DNA end agrees better with TRBJ2-7. CDR3 length: 16 residues. The germline V gene has CDR1 LNHDA and CDR2 SQIVND (reference sequence).

This sequence joins TRBV29-1 and TRBJ1-6; 8 bases are a match to TRBD1. Germline-derived CDR1 and CDR2 are SQVTM and ANQGSEA. V shed 6 bases and J 7 bases; nucleotides not matched to a gene: 8. This CDR3 comprises 14 residues. DNA for the CDR3: TGCAGCGTCGCCCAGGGGGCTGAGAATTCACCCCTCCACTTT. Its protein is CSVAQGAENSPLHF.

The CDR3 DNA follows: TGCGCCAGCAGTGAAAGGGACAGGGGATACGAGCAGTACTTC. Amino acid sequence: CASSERDRGYEQYF. The chain has TRBV10-2 and TRBJ2-7, with TRBD1 matching 10 bases. CDR3 size: 14 residues. Germline V gene data show CDR1 as WSHSY and CDR2 as SAAADI. With V trimmed by 3 bases and J by 4 bases, 3 bases remained unmatched.

This chain uses TRBV7-2 with TRBJ2-1; D is ambiguous. From germline, CDR1 is SGHTA and CDR2 FQGNSA. CDR3 size: 15 residues. Trimming cost V 1 base and J 4 bases, with 11 bases left between them. For the CDR3, the DNA is TGTGCCAGCAGCTTAGGTTTCCACGCGTACAATGAGCAGTTCTTC. This sequence encodes CASSLGFHAYNEQFF.

The V call is TRBV30, the J call TRBJ1-6; 7 nucleotides agree with TRBD1. The V gene end was trimmed by 3 bases and the J gene end by 8 bases; junction bases not matched to a gene: 10. Germline V lookup: CDR1 GTSNPN, CDR2 SVGIG (reference sequence). The CDR3 sequence is 15 residues long. CDR3 nucleotides: TGTGCCTGGAGCAACGGGCTCAGGGGGGATTCACCCCTCCACTTT. Translation gives CAWSNGLRGDSPLHF.

This clone is a singleton in its sample. The V call is TRBV10-3, the J call TRBJ2-7; maybe TRBD2 (6 bases). From germline, CDR1 is ENHRY and CDR2 SYGVKD. The V end was cut by 4 bases, the J end by 0 bases, with 13 bases between. CDR3 size: 15 residues. The CDR3 DNA sequence: TGTGCCATCAGTGTGGAGGGGACCGTCTCCTACGAGCAGTACTTC. It translates to CAISVEGTVSYEQYF.

The V and J genes are TRBV28 and TRBJ2-5; TRBD1 matches 12 bases. The DNA end is a closer match to TRBJ2-7, so the J assignment may be wrong. The CDR3 has 15 amino acids. Germline CDR1 reads MDHEN; CDR2 reads SYDVKM. The CDR3 spells CASSSSGTGGNEQYF. CDR3 nucleotides: TGTGCCAGCAGTTCATCCGGGACAGGGGGCAACGAGCAGTACTTC.